A single sample is the source of the 17 T cell receptor beta chains below, sequenced in a study of T cell responses to AZD1222 COVID-19 vaccine. Sequencing used immunoSEQ multiplex PCR; TCRdb keeps in-frame clones, though not all of them. The table shows 100,000 to 120,000 clones, with about 85% occurring only once. Sample: peripheral blood, taken on day 0 of AZD1222 vaccination. The receptors come from an adult in good health.

V usage is TRBV7-2 and J usage is TRBJ1-2, with TRBD1 as a possible D gene (5 bases). V shed 1 base and J shed 3 bases, with 12 bases lying between them. Per germline, CDR1 SGHTA and CDR2 FQGNSA. The CDR3 length is 15 residues. The CDR3 spells CASSLGAGTYYGYTF. In DNA form, the CDR3 reads TGTGCCAGCAGCTTAGGCGCAGGGACCTACTATGGCTACACCTTC. Full variable domain (remainder filled in from reference TRBV7-2 and TRBJ1-2): GAGVSQSPSNKVTEKGKDVELRCDPISGHTALYWYRQSLGQGLEFLIYFQGNSAPDKSGLPSDRFSAERTGGSVSTLTIQRTQQEDSAVYLCASSLGAGTYYGYTFGSGTRLTVV.

This clone was counted a single time. The chain recombines TRBV7-9 with TRBJ1-2; 7 nucleotides agree with TRBD1. This CDR3 has 14 residues. In germline, CDR1 is SEHNR, CDR2 FQNEAQ (reference sequence). J lost 7 bases, V lost 0 bases, and 5 bases had no gene match. The CDR3 reads CASSLAGTEGGYTF. Here the CDR3 DNA reads TGTGCCAGCAGCTTAGCCGGGACAGAGGGTGGCTACACCTTC.

This sequence joins TRBV29-1 and TRBJ2-7, with no clear D. The CDR3 loop spans 12 amino acids. Trimming removed 7 bases at V and 6 bases at J, with 16 bases between. Germline lookup yields CDR1 SQVTM and CDR2 ANQGSEA. As DNA, the CDR3 is TGCAGCGAAACCGACGTATCTGGCGAGCAGTACTTC. It is translated as CSETDVSGEQYF.

The chain joins TRBV25-1 to TRBJ2-3; D is perhaps TRBD2 (6 bases). The CDR3 sequence is 15 residues long. Deletions cut 5 bases from V and 3 bases from J, with 15 bases between. Per germline, CDR1 MGHDK and CDR2 SYGVNS. CDR3 coding DNA: TGTGCCAGCAGTCGACTAGGCCGGGGGACAGATACGCAGTATTTT. Protein: CASSRLGRGTDTQYF.

V gene TRBV4-1 combines with J gene TRBJ1-2, with D unclear. CDR1 is MGHRA, CDR2 YSYEKL, per germline. V lost 1 base, J lost 4 bases, and 13 bases lay in between. The CDR3 has 15 amino acids. The CDR3 DNA follows: TGCGCCAGCAGCCAAGTAACAGTTAAAACCTATGGCTACACCTTC. As protein: CASSQVTVKTYGYTF.

The rearrangement uses TRBV25-1 and TRBJ2-7; the match to TRBD2 covers 9 bases. The CDR3 has 12 residues. Germline CDR1 reads MGHDK; CDR2 reads SYGVNS. Trimming took 6 bases from V and 12 from J; bases not matched to a gene: 9. Written as DNA, the CDR3 is TGTGCCAGCAGGTTTTCTAGCGGGAATTGGTACTTC. It yields the protein CASRFSSGNWYF.

This clone was observed a single time. Written as DNA, the CDR3 is TGTGCCAGCAGTTCCAGGGGGACCAGCAATCAGCCCCAGCATTTT. This codes for CASSSRGTSNQPQHF. The rearrangement links TRBV6-6 to TRBJ1-5; 7 nucleotides line up with TRBD1. The germline V gene encodes CDR1 MNHNY and CDR2 SVGAGI (reference sequence). V lost 4 bases and J lost 1; bases outside the gene matches: 4. The CDR3 is 15 residues long.

CDR3 loop: CATSRDTGEQYF. In nucleotides, the CDR3 is TGTGCCACCAGCAGAGATACGGGCGAGCAGTACTTC. The J gene is TRBJ2-7, the V gene TRBV15; D unresolved. The CDR3 loop spans 12 amino acids. The germline V gene encodes CDR1 LNHNV and CDR2 YYDKDF (reference sequence). Deletions cut 0 bases from V and 6 bases from J, with 6 bases between. The full variable domain, rest sourced from reference TRBV15 and TRBJ2-7, is DAMVIQNPRYQVTQFGKPVTLSCSQTLNHNVMYWYQQKSSQAPKLLFHYYDKDFNNEADTPDNFQSRRPNTSFCFLDIRSPGLGDTAMYLCATSRDTGEQYFGPGTRLTVT.

The CDR3 bases are TGTGCCAGCAGCCCCTGGTTGGCCAGTGAGACCCAGTACTTC. Its protein product is CASSPWLASETQYF. This rearrangement joins TRBV14 to TRBJ2-5; D call uncertain. CDR3 length: 14 residues. Germline CDR1 and CDR2: SGHDN and FVKESK. The V and J ends lost 4 bases and 5 bases respectively, with 14 bases between them.

This chain joins TRBV15 and TRBJ1-1; unclear D gene. This CDR3 is 15 amino acids long. Germline-derived CDR1 and CDR2 are LNHNV and YYDKDF (reference sequence). V dropped 4 bases and J dropped 8 bases, with 20 bases sitting between them. The CDR3 here is CATSTNRRVSKEAFF. The CDR3, as DNA: TGTGCCACCAGCACCAACCGGCGGGTTTCCAAGGAAGCTTTCTTT. The entire variable domain, with the rest obtained from reference TRBV15 and TRBJ1-1, is as follows: DAMVIQNPRYQVTQFGKPVTLSCSQTLNHNVMYWYQQKSSQAPKLLFHYYDKDFNNEADTPDNFQSRRPNTSFCFLDIRSPGLGDTAMYLCATSTNRRVSKEAFFGQGTRLTVV.

The genes are TRBV2 and TRBJ1-6, with 7 positions matching TRBD1. This CDR3 has 13 residues. V shed 5 bases and J 5 bases; nucleotides not matched to a gene: 0. From germline, CDR1 is SNHLY and CDR2 FYNNEI. CDR3 sequence (DNA): TGTGCCAGCAGTACAGGGGATAATTCACCCCTCCACTTT. Translated: CASSTGDNSPLHF.

The gene calls are TRBV6-1 and TRBJ2-5; 10 nucleotides align to TRBD2. With V trimmed by 4 bases and J by 5 bases, 10 bases remained unmatched. This CDR3 is 16 amino acids long. From germline, CDR1 is MNHNS and CDR2 SASEGT. The CDR3 DNA sequence: TGTGCCAGCAGTGTGGAGAGCGGGAGGGCCGGGGAGACCCAGTACTTC. It translates to CASSVESGRAGETQYF.

The rearrangement joins TRBV27 to TRBJ2-1; TRBD1 might be the D (6 bases). V was pared by 2 bases and J by 1 base, with 12 bases between. The CDR3 spans 16 residues. Germline V CDR1 and CDR2: MNHEY, SMNVEV (reference sequence). The CDR3 nucleotides are TGTGCCAGCAGTTTAGTAGGGGGTGTTTCCTACAATGAGCAGTTCTTC. Translated, it gives CASSLVGGVSYNEQFF.

The rearrangement links TRBV28 to TRBJ1-2; 11 bases agree with TRBD1. Germline V gives CDR1 MDHEN, CDR2 SYDVKM. The V and J ends lost 3 bases and 0 bases, in that order; junction bases with no gene match: 6. The CDR3 runs 17 residues. CDR3 sequence (DNA): TGTGCCAGCAGTTTCCCGGGACAGGGGGGAGCTAACTATGGCTACACCTTC. Its protein is CASSFPGQGGANYGYTF.

V is TRBV9 and J is TRBJ2-3; 10 positions agree with TRBD2. Germline CDR1 reads SGDLS; CDR2 reads YYNGEE. V dropped 4 bases and J dropped 0; count of bases not matched to a gene: 8. The CDR3 has 17 amino acids. The CDR3 coding sequence is TGTGCCAGCAGCTTCATCCCGACTAGCGGGAGCACAGATACGCAGTATTTT. It is translated as CASSFIPTSGSTDTQYF.

The chain employs TRBV7-2 and TRBJ2-2, with D perhaps being TRBD1 or TRBD2 (6 bases each). This CDR3 has 16 residues. V was cut by 7 bases and J by 4 bases, with 19 bases left in between. Germline CDR1 and CDR2: SGHTA and FQGNSA. The CDR3 sequence: CASNSWGARSTGELFF. As DNA, the CDR3 is TGTGCCAGCAATTCGTGGGGGGCGCGCAGCACCGGGGAGCTGTTTTTT.

The rearrangement uses TRBV7-2 and TRBJ2-3, with 7 nucleotides matching TRBD2. Germline-derived CDR1 and CDR2 are SGHTA and FQGNSA. The CDR3 covers 17 residues. Unmatched junction bases numbered 8, after V lost 2 bases and J lost 0 bases. The CDR3 region has the DNA TGTGCCAGCAGCTTATTGAAGCGGGGCATTAGCACAGATACGCAGTATTTT. This translates into CASSLLKRGISTDTQYF.